The 32 T cell receptor beta chains presented below share a single source sample, sequenced in a study of T cells in localized non-small cell lung cancer. Using immunoSEQ multiplex PCR, the repertoire was profiled, and TCRdb retains in-frame clones only, with some absent. The sample holds 15,000 to 20,000 clones; 85% to 90% are singletons and the top ten take 3.7%. Material: peripheral blood, obtained before any cancer treatment. Receptors were obtained from a male donor older than 55 with stage II squamous cell lung carcinoma.

The chain links TRBV19 to TRBJ2-5; D unresolved. The CDR3 spans 14 residues. The V and J ends lost 0 bases and 5 bases respectively, with 10 bases between them. Germline-derived CDR1 and CDR2 are LNHDA and SQIVND (reference sequence). The CDR3 bases are TGTGCCAGTAGTATAGAGGGCAACGGGGAGACCCAGTACTTC. Encoded protein: CASSIEGNGETQYF.

The V gene is TRBV4-2, the J gene TRBJ2-2; D is unclear. V was pared by 0 bases and J by 9 bases, with 14 bases between. CDR1 is LGHNA and CDR2 is YNFKEQ in the germline V gene. CDR3 size: 15 residues. In DNA form, the CDR3 reads TGTGCCAGCAGCCAAGAGAAAACCGTTCTCAGGGAGCTGTTTTTT. This codes for CASSQEKTVLRELFF.

The chain recombines TRBV5-4 with TRBJ2-1; 9 nucleotides align to TRBD2. The CDR3 has 14 amino acids. In germline, CDR1 is SGHNT, CDR2 YYREEE (reference sequence). Trimming removed 5 bases from V and 12 bases from J; junction bases left unmatched: 12. The CDR3 reads CASRQAGGPGGQFF. CDR3 DNA: TGTGCCAGCAGACAAGCGGGAGGCCCAGGGGGGCAGTTCTTC. Variable domain in full (rest from reference TRBV5-4 and TRBJ2-1): ETGVTQSPTHLIKTRGQQVTLRCSSQSGHNTVSWYQQALGQGPQFIFQYYREEENGRGNFPPRFSGLQFPNYSSELNVNALELDDSALYLCASRQAGGPGGQFFGPGTRLTVL.

The rearrangement uses TRBV28 and TRBJ1-2; D possibly corresponds to TRBD1 (5 bases). The CDR3 is 15 residues long. With 6 bases removed from V and 6 bases from J, the gap between germline ends came to 20 bases. Germline-derived CDR1 and CDR2 are MDHEN and SYDVKM. In nucleotides, the CDR3 is TGTGCCAGCAGCCTCTTTCGGATGGGAGGGGATGGCTACACCTTC. Protein: CASSLFRMGGDGYTF.

The chain is built from TRBV5-1 and TRBJ1-2; D is unresolved. Looked up from germline, CDR1 is SGHRS and CDR2 is YFSETQ. The CDR3 contains 13 residues. V lost 3 bases and J lost 4, with 10 bases in between. CDR3 residues: CASSSQPAYGYTF. CDR3 in DNA: TGCGCCAGCAGCTCTCAGCCCGCCTATGGCTACACCTTC.

V is TRBV9 and J is TRBJ2-7; weak D call: TRBD2 (5 bases). This CDR3 spans 17 amino acids. Germline V lookup: CDR1 SGDLS, CDR2 YYNGEE. V lost 3 bases to trimming and J lost 6 bases, with 25 bases between them. The CDR3, as DNA: TGTGCCAGCAGCGCCCTAGTCCCTTGGAGTAGGGAGTGCGAGCAGTACTTC. This gives the protein CASSALVPWSRECEQYF. The whole variable domain, filled in from reference TRBV9 and TRBJ2-7, reads DSGVTQTPKHLITATGQRVTLRCSPRSGDLSVYWYQQSLDQGLQFLIQYYNGEERAKGNILERFSAQQFPDLHSELNLSSLELGDSALYFCASSALVPWSRECEQYFGPGTRLTVT.

This clone was seen once. The rearrangement links TRBV27 to TRBJ2-1, with D possibly being TRBD1 or TRBD2 (5 bases each). Trimming shortened V by 7 bases and J by 4 bases, and 8 bases separated the two germline ends. The CDR3 is 12 amino acids. In germline, CDR1 is MNHEY, CDR2 SMNVEV (reference sequence). In DNA form, the CDR3 reads TGTGCCAGCACCGGGGCTTACAATGAGCAGTTCTTC. This translates into CASTGAYNEQFF.

The CDR3, as DNA: TGTGCCAGTACTACACCCCGACAGGCCAACGTCCTGACTTTC. As protein: CASTTPRQANVLTF. The gene calls are TRBV19 and TRBJ2-6; D ambiguous. Trimming stripped 7 bases from V and 6 bases from J, with 13 bases between. Germline values: CDR1 LNHDA, CDR2 SQIVND (reference sequence). The CDR3 runs to 14 residues.

The CDR3 DNA reads as TGTGCCAGCTCACCCCGCAGAGATGAAAAACTGTTTTTT. It translates to CASSPRRDEKLFF. The chain joins TRBV18 to TRBJ1-4; D gene unclear. Germline lookup yields CDR1 KGHSH and CDR2 LQKENI. CDR3 length: 13 amino acids. The germline V and J ends were trimmed by 3 bases and 6 bases, with 8 bases remaining between them.

The chain recombines TRBV27 with TRBJ2-4; D remains ambiguous. Looked up from germline, CDR1 is MNHEY and CDR2 is SMNVEV (reference sequence). The CDR3 has 15 amino acids. The ends were cut back, 0 bases at V and 0 bases at J, with 6 bases in the middle. The DNA for the CDR3 is TGTGCCAGCAGTTTATCGACGGTAGCCAAAAACATTCAGTACTTC. Its protein product is CASSLSTVAKNIQYF.

The chain joins TRBV28 to TRBJ1-2; no clear D. Deletions cut 7 bases from V and 9 bases from J, with 15 bases between. CDR1 MDHEN and CDR2 SYDVKM come from the germline V gene. CDR3 size: 12 residues. In DNA form, the CDR3 reads TGTGCCAGCATTTCTCCCGGGAGACGCTACACCTTC. It translates to CASISPGRRYTF.

This rearrangement joins TRBV6-1 to TRBJ1-1, with D unresolved. Looked up from germline, CDR1 is MNHNS and CDR2 is SASEGT. The CDR3 is 15 residues long. V lost 6 bases and J 0 bases, leaving 14 bases between the germline ends. CDR3 region: CASSIRLGLNTEAFF. CDR3 coding DNA: TGTGCCAGCAGCATTAGACTAGGTTTGAACACTGAAGCTTTCTTT.

The chain links TRBV11-1 to TRBJ2-7, with D maybe TRBD1 (6 bases). This CDR3 contains 14 residues. Germline CDR1 and CDR2: SGHAT and FQDESV (reference sequence). Deletions cut 2 bases from V and 2 bases from J, with 10 bases between. The CDR3 DNA reads as TGTGCCAGCAGCTTAAATACAGGGCCCTACGAGCAGTACTTC. It codes for CASSLNTGPYEQYF. The whole variable domain, filled in from reference TRBV11-1 and TRBJ2-7, reads EAEVAQSPRYKITEKSQAVAFWCDPISGHATLYWYRQILGQGPELLVQFQDESVVDDSQLPKDRFSAERLKGVDSTLKIQPAELGDSAMYLCASSLNTGPYEQYFGPGTRLTVT.

V gene TRBV27 combines with J gene TRBJ1-1, with TRBD1 matching 8 bases. The germline V gene has CDR1 MNHEY and CDR2 SMNVEV (reference sequence). The trim removed 1 base at V and 5 bases at J, leaving 9 bases unmatched. CDR3 length: 16 residues. The CDR3 bases are TGTGCCAGCAGTTTATACGGACAGGGAAGAAGGACTGAAGCTTTCTTT. Its protein is CASSLYGQGRRTEAFF.

V and J are TRBV4-2 and TRBJ1-3; D uncertain. V dropped 3 bases and J dropped 4 bases, with 7 bases sitting between them. In germline, CDR1 is LGHNA, CDR2 YNFKEQ. This CDR3 has 13 residues. CDR3 sequence (DNA): TGTGCCAGCAGCCACCCCAGGGGAAACACCATATATTTT. It specifies CASSHPRGNTIYF.

The chain is built from TRBV11-3 and TRBJ2-7; D may be TRBD2 (5 bases). The CDR3 has 13 amino acids. Germline assignment: CDR1 SGHNT and CDR2 YENEEA. Trimming took off 2 bases at V and 3 bases at J, with 8 bases between the two ends. CDR3 nucleotides: TGTGCCAGCAGCTTATACAGCGGCTACGAGCAGTACTTC. Protein sequence: CASSLYSGYEQYF.

The rearrangement uses TRBV19 and TRBJ2-7; D is unresolved. Germline V CDR1 and CDR2: LNHDA, SQIVND (reference sequence). V lost 5 bases to trimming and J lost 3 bases, with 5 bases between them. CDR3 length: 11 amino acids. Here the CDR3 DNA reads TGTGCCAGTAGTTCATTCTACGAGCAGTACTTC. Translated: CASSSFYEQYF.

This clone has only one observation. The CDR3 sequence: CSVVGTSAYNEQFF. The CDR3 DNA is TGCAGCGTTGTGGGGACTAGCGCGTACAATGAGCAGTTCTTC. The V gene is TRBV29-1, the J gene TRBJ2-1; 10 nucleotides align to TRBD2. Germline V gives CDR1 SQVTM, CDR2 ANQGSEA. This CDR3 has 14 amino acids. The junction had 4 bases not matched to a gene; V was cut back by 4 bases and J by 4 bases.

The CDR3 here is CASSSQAYYTF. The CDR3 region has the DNA TGTGCCAGCAGCTCCCAGGCCTATTACACCTTC. The chain employs TRBV5-4 and TRBJ1-2; D is unclear. Germline assignment: CDR1 SGHNT and CDR2 YYREEE (reference sequence). The CDR3 contains 11 residues. V was shortened by 3 bases and J by 11 bases, with 11 bases between the two germline ends. Full variable domain (missing parts from reference TRBV5-4 and TRBJ1-2): ETGVTQSPTHLIKTRGQQVTLRCSSQSGHNTVSWYQQALGQGPQFIFQYYREEENGRGNFPPRFSGLQFPNYSSELNVNALELDDSALYLCASSSQAYYTFGSGTRLTVV.

V usage is TRBV28 and J usage is TRBJ1-2, with 9 bases that match TRBD1. The CDR3 has 15 amino acids. V lost 5 bases and J lost 2; bases outside the gene matches: 6. Germline lookup yields CDR1 MDHEN and CDR2 SYDVKM. CDR3 sequence (DNA): TGTGCCAGCAGTCCCCTGACAGGGGGGAACTATGGCTACACCTTC. As protein: CASSPLTGGNYGYTF.

The chain combines TRBV29-1 with TRBJ1-2; 8 nucleotides agree with TRBD1. The CDR3 is made up of 13 amino acids. Looked up from germline, CDR1 is SQVTM and CDR2 is ANQGSEA. V was pared by 1 base and J by 6 bases, with 4 bases of the junction left unmatched. This chain's CDR3 is CSVEGRGRDGYTF. The CDR3 DNA is TGCAGCGTTGAAGGCAGGGGGCGAGATGGCTACACCTTC.

The chain is built from TRBV30 and TRBJ1-2; 8 bases agree with TRBD1. V dropped 2 bases and J dropped 4; count of bases not matched to a gene: 3. This CDR3 has 13 residues. CDR1 and CDR2 from the germline V gene are GTSNPN and SVGIG (reference sequence). Here the CDR3 DNA reads TGTGCCTGGAGTACCGGACAGGGCTATGGCTACACCTTC. Its translation: CAWSTGQGYGYTF.

The chain carries TRBV5-4 and TRBJ2-7, with D perhaps given as TRBD1 or TRBD2 (7 bases each). V lost 4 bases and J 0 bases, leaving 17 bases between the germline ends. Per germline, CDR1 SGHNT and CDR2 YYREEE (reference sequence). This CDR3 is 16 amino acids long. In DNA form, the CDR3 reads TGTGCCAGCAGCCTCAGCAGGGGGGGAGCCTCCTACGAGCAGTACTTC. It specifies CASSLSRGGASYEQYF.

This clone was seen once. The genes are TRBV5-4 and TRBJ2-5; D is possibly TRBD1 (6 bases). Per germline, CDR1 SGHNT and CDR2 YYREEE (reference sequence). The CDR3 runs 14 residues. V lost 4 bases, J lost 1 base, and 11 bases lay in between. DNA of the CDR3: TGTGCCAGCAGCCGGAAGGACAGCCAAGAGACCCAGTACTTC. This sequence encodes CASSRKDSQETQYF.

This chain joins TRBV27 and TRBJ2-1; the match to TRBD2 covers 8 bases. Trimming at V came to 2 bases and at J to 5 bases, leaving 14 bases not matched to a gene. CDR3 length: 18 residues. Germline V lookup: CDR1 MNHEY, CDR2 SMNVEV (reference sequence). In DNA, the CDR3 is TGTGCCAGCAGTTTAAACCCCGGACTAGCCCATTTTAACAATGAGCAGTTCTTC. This codes for CASSLNPGLAHFNNEQFF.

The gene calls are TRBV5-4 and TRBJ2-5; 7 nucleotides align to TRBD2. With V trimmed by 3 bases and J by 5 bases, 13 bases remained unmatched. Germline assignment: CDR1 SGHNT and CDR2 YYREEE (reference sequence). This CDR3 contains 16 residues. CDR3 bases: TGTGCCAGCAGCTACCCGGGGGGATTGAGAGGGGAGACCCAGTACTTC. It encodes CASSYPGGLRGETQYF.

The chain carries TRBV11-3 and TRBJ2-6, with D possibly TRBD1 on 5 matching bases. Germline V gene sequence: CDR1 SGHNT, CDR2 YENEEA. Deletions cut 2 bases from V and 2 bases from J, with 7 bases between. This CDR3 is built from 15 residues. The CDR3 sequence: CASSLQGAGANVLTF. CDR3 bases: TGTGCCAGCAGCTTACAAGGGGCTGGGGCCAACGTCCTGACTTTC.

The J gene is TRBJ2-7, the V gene TRBV2; 9 bases match TRBD2. Trimming at V came to 4 bases and at J to 4 bases, leaving 5 bases not matched to a gene. The CDR3 contains 14 residues. CDR1 is SNHLY, CDR2 FYNNEI, per germline. The CDR3 loop is CASSAGLAGYEQYF. The CDR3 nucleotides read TGTGCCAGCAGTGCTGGGCTAGCGGGATACGAGCAGTACTTC.

In this sample, this clone turned up once. This chain connects TRBV30 to TRBJ1-5; D call uncertain. The germline V gene encodes CDR1 GTSNPN and CDR2 SVGIG (reference sequence). This CDR3 has 13 residues. V lost 0 bases and J lost 4, with 7 bases in between. The CDR3 sequence is CAWSVGANQPQHF. Here the CDR3 DNA reads TGTGCCTGGAGTGTAGGCGCTAATCAGCCCCAGCATTTT.

The gene calls are TRBV6-1 and TRBJ1-2; D unresolved. The V end lost 1 base, the J end lost 3 bases, and 9 bases lay between the germline ends. CDR1 and CDR2 (germline): MNHNS, SASEGT. The CDR3 has 14 amino acids. In DNA form, the CDR3 reads TGTGCCAGCAGTGAAGACCGGGGATACTATGGCTACACCTTC. Translating it yields CASSEDRGYYGYTF.

As DNA, the CDR3 is TGTGCCAGTAGTACGCGGGACAGGGGAATTAGGAAACTGTTTTTT. This sequence encodes CASSTRDRGIRKLFF. V and J are TRBV19 and TRBJ1-4, with TRBD1 matching over 10 bases. With 4 bases clipped from V and 11 bases from J, the junction kept 10 bases outside the gene matches. The CDR3 covers 15 residues. Germline CDR1 LNHDA, CDR2 SQIVND (reference sequence).

This clone ranks as medium-sized. The gene calls are TRBV5-5 and TRBJ2-1, with 9 positions matching TRBD1. Trimming took 1 base from V and 8 from J; bases not matched to a gene: 7. The CDR3 consists of 15 residues. Germline CDR1 reads SGHKS; CDR2 reads YYEKEE (reference sequence). CDR3 protein: CASSLRPDRGDEQFF. CDR3 bases: TGTGCCAGCAGCTTGAGGCCGGACAGGGGAGATGAGCAGTTCTTC.